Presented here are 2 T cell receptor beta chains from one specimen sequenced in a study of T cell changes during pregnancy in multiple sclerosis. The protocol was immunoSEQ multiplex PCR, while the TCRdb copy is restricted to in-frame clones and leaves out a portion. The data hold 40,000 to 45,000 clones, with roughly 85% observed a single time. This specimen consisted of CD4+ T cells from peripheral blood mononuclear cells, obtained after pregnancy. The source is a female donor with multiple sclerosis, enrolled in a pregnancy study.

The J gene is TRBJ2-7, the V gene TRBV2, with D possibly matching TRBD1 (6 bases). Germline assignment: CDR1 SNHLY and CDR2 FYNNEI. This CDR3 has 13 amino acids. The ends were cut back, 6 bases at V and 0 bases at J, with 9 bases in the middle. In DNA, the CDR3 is TGTGCCAGCAGACAGGGAAGCTCCTACGAGCAGTACTTC. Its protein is CASRQGSSYEQYF.

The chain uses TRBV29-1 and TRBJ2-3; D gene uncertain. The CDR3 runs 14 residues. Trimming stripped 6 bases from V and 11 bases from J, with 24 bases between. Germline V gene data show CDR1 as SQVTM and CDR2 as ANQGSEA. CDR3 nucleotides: TGCAGCGTCCAAGAAACCCTAGACTCTTATATGCAGTATTTT. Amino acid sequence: CSVQETLDSYMQYF.